This T cell receptor beta chain was profiled in a study of blood T cell repertoires in COVID-19. Study background: PBMCs, B-cell-depleted T cells, or T cells were the source of the cDNA or gDNA that made up the material.

This table comes from immunoSEQ multiplex PCR, and its TCRdb copy is limited to in-frame clones, with some not included. Of fewer than 50,000 clones listed, around 80% are singletons. The sample was peripheral blood. This receptor was identified in a man older than 75 with active or convalescent COVID-19.

CDR3 bases: TGTGCCAGCAGCTCACGCGCGGGGGCCCAGAACACCGGGGAGCTGTTTTTT. Translation gives CASSSRAGAQNTGELFF. The chain combines TRBV7-9 with TRBJ2-2; perhaps TRBD2 as D (7 bases). CDR1 and CDR2 (germline): SEHNR, FQNEAQ (reference sequence). V lost 4 bases and J 1 base, leaving 16 bases between the germline ends. The CDR3 length is 17 residues. Filled out from reference TRBV7-9 and TRBJ2-2, the complete variable domain reads DTGVSQNPRHKITKRGQNVTFRCDPISEHNRLYWYRQTLGQGPEFLTYFQNEAQLEKSRLLSDRFSAERPKGSFSTLEIQRTEQGDSAMYLCASSSRAGAQNTGELFFGEGSRLTVL.